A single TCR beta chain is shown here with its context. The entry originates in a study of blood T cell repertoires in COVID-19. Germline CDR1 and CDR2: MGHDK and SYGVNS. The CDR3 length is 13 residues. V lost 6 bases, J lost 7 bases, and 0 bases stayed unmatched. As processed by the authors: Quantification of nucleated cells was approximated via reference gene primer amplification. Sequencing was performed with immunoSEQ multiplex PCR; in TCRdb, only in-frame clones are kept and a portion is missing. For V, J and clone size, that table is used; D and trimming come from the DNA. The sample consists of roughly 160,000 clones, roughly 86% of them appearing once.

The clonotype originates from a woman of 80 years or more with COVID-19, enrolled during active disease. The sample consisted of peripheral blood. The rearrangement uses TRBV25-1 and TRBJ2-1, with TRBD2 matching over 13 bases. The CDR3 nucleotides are TGTGCCAGCAGGGGACTAGCGGGAAATGAGCAGTTCTTC. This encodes CASRGLAGNEQFF.